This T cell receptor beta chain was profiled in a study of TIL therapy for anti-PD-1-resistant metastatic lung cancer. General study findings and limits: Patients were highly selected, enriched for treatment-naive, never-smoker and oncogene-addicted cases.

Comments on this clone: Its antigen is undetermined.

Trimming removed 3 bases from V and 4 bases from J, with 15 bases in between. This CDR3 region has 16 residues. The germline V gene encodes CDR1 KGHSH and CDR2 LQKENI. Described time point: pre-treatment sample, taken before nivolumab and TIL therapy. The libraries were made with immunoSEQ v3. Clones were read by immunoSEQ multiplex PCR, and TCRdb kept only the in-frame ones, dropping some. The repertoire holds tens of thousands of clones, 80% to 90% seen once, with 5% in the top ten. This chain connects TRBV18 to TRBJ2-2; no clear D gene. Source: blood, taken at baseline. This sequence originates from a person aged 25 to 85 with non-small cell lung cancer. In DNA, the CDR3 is TGTGCCAGCTCACCGGGCTCTTCTTTGGGCACCGGGGAGCTGTTTTTT. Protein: CASSPGSSLGTGELFF.